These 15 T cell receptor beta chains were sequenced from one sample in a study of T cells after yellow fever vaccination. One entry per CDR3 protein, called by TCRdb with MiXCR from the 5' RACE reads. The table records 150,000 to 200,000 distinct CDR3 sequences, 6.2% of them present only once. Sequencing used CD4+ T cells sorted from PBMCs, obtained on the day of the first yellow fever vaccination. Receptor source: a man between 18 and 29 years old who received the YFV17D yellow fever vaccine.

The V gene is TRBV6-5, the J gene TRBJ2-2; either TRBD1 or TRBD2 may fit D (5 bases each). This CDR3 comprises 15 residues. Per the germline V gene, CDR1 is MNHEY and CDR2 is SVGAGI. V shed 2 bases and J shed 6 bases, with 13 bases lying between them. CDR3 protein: CASSYPRDGAGELFF. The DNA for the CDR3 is TGTGCCAGCAGTTACCCGAGGGACGGCGCCGGGGAGCTGTTTTTT.

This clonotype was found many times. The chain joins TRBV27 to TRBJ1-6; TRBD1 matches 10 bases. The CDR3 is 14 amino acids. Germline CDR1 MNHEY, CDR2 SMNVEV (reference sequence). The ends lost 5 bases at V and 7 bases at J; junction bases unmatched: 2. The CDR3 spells CASSRDRGNSPLHF. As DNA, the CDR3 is TGTGCCAGCAGTCGGGACAGGGGAAATTCACCCCTCCACTTT.

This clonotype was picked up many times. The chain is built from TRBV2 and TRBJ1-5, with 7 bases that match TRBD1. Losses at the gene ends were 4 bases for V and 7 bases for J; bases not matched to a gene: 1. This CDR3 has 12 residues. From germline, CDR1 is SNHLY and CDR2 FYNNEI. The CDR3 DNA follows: TGTGCCAGCAGTGGGACAGGACAGCCCCAGCATTTT. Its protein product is CASSGTGQPQHF.

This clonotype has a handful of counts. In DNA, the CDR3 is TGCGCCAGCAGCCAAGGCGGGACTAGCGGGGGAGAGACCCAGTACTTC. Translation gives CASSQGGTSGGETQYF. This rearrangement joins TRBV4-3 to TRBJ2-5; TRBD2 matches 14 bases. V was pared by 1 base and J by 4 bases, with 2 bases of the junction left unmatched. Germline V gene data show CDR1 as LGHNA and CDR2 as YSLEER. The CDR3 loop spans 16 amino acids.

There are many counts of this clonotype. CDR3 bases: TGTGCCAGCAGCCAACAGACAGGATCCCATGAGCAGTTCTTC. Protein product: CASSQQTGSHEQFF. The chain employs TRBV3-1 and TRBJ2-1; tentatively, D is TRBD1 (6 bases). The CDR3 runs to 14 residues. Trimming left V 2 bases short and J 8 bases short, with 13 bases between. Germline V gives CDR1 LGHDT, CDR2 YNNKEL (reference sequence).

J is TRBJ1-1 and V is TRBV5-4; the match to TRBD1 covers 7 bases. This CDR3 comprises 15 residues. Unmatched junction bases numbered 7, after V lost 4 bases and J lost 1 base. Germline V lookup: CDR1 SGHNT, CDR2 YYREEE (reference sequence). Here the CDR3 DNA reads TGTGCCAGCAGCAGTGAACAGGGGAAGAACACTGAAGCTTTCTTT. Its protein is CASSSEQGKNTEAFF.

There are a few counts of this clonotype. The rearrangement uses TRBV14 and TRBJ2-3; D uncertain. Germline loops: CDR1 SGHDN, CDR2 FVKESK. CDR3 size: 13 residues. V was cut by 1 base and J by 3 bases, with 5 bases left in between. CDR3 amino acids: CASSQGLTDTQYF. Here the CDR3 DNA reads TGTGCCAGCAGCCAAGGGCTTACAGATACGCAGTATTTT. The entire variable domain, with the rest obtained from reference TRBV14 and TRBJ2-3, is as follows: EAGVTQFPSHSVIEKGQTVTLRCDPISGHDNLYWYRRVMGKEIKFLLHFVKESKQDESGMPNNRFLAERTGGTYSTLKVQPAELEDSGVYFCASSQGLTDTQYFGPGTRLTVL.

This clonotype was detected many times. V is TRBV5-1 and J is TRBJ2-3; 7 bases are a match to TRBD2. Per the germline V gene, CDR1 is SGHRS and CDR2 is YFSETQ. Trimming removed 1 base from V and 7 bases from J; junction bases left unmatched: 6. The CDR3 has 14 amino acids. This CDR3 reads CASSLTSDGYTQYF. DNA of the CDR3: TGCGCCAGCAGCTTGACTAGCGACGGATATACGCAGTATTTT.

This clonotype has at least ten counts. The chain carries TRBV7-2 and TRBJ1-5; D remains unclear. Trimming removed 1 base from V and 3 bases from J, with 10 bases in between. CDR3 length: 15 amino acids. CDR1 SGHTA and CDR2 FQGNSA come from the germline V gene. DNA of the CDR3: TGTGCCAGCAGCTTAGATTGGGCCTCCAATCAGCCCCAGCATTTT. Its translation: CASSLDWASNQPQHF.

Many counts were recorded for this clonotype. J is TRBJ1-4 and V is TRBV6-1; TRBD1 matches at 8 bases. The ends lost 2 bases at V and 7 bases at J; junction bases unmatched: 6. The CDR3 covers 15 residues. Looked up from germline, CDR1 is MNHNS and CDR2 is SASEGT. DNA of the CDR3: TGTGCCAGCAGTGAAATCCCAGGGGGCCGTGAAAAACTGTTTTTT. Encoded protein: CASSEIPGGREKLFF.

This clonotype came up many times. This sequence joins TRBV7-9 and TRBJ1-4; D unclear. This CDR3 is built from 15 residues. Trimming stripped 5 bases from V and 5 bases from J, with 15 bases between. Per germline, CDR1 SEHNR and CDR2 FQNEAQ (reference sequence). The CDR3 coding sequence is TGTGCCAGCAGCCCCCATCGGACTGAGAATGAAAAACTGTTTTTT. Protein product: CASSPHRTENEKLFF.

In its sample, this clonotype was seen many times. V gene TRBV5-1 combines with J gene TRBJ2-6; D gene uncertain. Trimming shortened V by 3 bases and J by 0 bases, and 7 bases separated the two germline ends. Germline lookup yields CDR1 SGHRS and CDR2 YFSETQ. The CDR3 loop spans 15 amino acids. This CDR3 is CASSSENSGANVLTF. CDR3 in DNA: TGCGCCAGCAGCTCAGAAAACTCTGGGGCCAACGTCCTGACTTTC.

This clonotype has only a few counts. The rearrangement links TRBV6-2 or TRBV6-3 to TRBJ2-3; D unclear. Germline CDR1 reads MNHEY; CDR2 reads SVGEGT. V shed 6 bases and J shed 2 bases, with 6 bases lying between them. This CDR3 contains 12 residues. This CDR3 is CASRTNTDTQYF. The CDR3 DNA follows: TGTGCCAGCAGGACCAACACAGATACGCAGTATTTT.

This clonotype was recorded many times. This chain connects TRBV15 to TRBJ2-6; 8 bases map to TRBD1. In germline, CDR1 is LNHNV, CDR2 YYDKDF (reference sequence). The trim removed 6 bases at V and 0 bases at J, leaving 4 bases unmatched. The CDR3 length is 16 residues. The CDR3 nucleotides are TGTGCCACCAGTCGGGACAGGCCCTCTGGGGCCAACGTCCTGACTTTC. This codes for CATSRDRPSGANVLTF.

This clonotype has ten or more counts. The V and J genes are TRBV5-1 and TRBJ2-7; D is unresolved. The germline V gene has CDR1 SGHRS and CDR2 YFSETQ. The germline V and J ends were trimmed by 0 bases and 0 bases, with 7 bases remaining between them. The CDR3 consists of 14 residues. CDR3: CASSLDQISYEQYV. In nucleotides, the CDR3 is TGCGCCAGCAGCTTGGATCAGATCTCCTACGAGCAGTACGTC.